This T cell receptor (beta chain) was found in a study of beta chain features in type 1 diabetes. Broader study findings: People with Type 1 diabetes carried modestly yet significantly shorter TCRB CDR3s in all four CD4+ subsets.

Trimming took off 4 bases at V and 5 bases at J, with 15 bases between the two ends. The CDR3 spans 15 residues. Germline CDR1 is MNHNY and CDR2 is SVGAGI (reference sequence). The sample holds a few counts of this clone. Its antigen is not identified. The isolated RNA, all of it, was reverse transcribed, so expressed TCRB transcripts were what got sequenced. Libraries were prepared by immunoSEQ multiplex PCR; TCRdb keeps only in-frame clonotypes and omits some of them. The sample lists a few hundred thousand clones; 9.6% were seen once. The sample was central memory CD4+ T cells from blood. This rearrangement joins TRBV6-6 to TRBJ2-1, with a possible D match to TRBD2 (6 bases). This TCR derives from a man under 40 with type 1 diabetes. The CDR3 loop is CASSWLANMDNEQFF. The CDR3 DNA reads TGTGCCAGCAGTTGGCTAGCGAATATGGACAATGAGCAGTTCTTC.